This T cell receptor (beta chain) derives from a study of tumor-infiltrating lymphocytes in primary liver carcinoma (dated by TCRdb to about 2017). Context from the whole study: The five patients, three men and two women aged 30 to 69 years, had hepatocellular carcinoma (four) or combined HCC and intrahepatic cholangiocarcinoma (one). Across five regions of each liver tumor, along with adjacent normal tissue and blood, the study brought together TCRbeta repertoire sequencing, expression microarrays and whole-exome sequencing. Tumors of the five patients were stage T1-T3 N0M0 with maximum diameters of about 4 to 10 cm. A total of 35 or so specimens from 5 patients, comprising around 25 tumor regions, 5 adjacent noncancerous liver tissues and 5 peripheral blood samples, were covered by TCRbeta repertoire sequencing. High reproducibility was observed for the technical replicate repertoires, with mean shared-clone rates roughly 0.89 and correlation coefficients above 0.98. The roughly 24 tumor region samples were profiled with Agilent mRNA microarrays so that TCRbeta repertoire diversity could be related to the local molecular phenotype. Roughly 3.65 to 7.13 million productive TCRbeta reads were obtained per sample, and no significant difference in read depth was found between tissue types.

Without any cell sorting, total RNA and DNA were co-extracted from 20-30 mg of bulk tissue using the AllPrep DNA/RNA mini kit. Surgical resection was performed in China between late 2015 and early 2016 on about 5 patients with histopathologically diagnosed primary liver carcinoma. At the time of sampling, the patients were treatment-naive and had chronic HBV infection. Five spatially separated regions were sampled from each tumor: the superior, inferior, left-lateral and right-lateral poles, plus the tumor centre. According to histology, viable tumor cells made up more than 85% of every tumor sample. Pieces of fresh tumor and adjacent tissue were cut in half, with one half kept in RNAlater at -80 degrees C and the other half sent for histology. The CDR3, from cysteine to phenylalanine, totals 16 residues. The sequence is cut down to CDR3 DNA, 48 bases in frame from base 1. The V end gives up 1 base and the J end 5 bases, leaving 8 bases in the junction not matched to a gene. Based on the germline V gene, the CDR1 and CDR2 sequences are SGHTA and FQGNSA.

A constant-region primer and ProtoScript II reverse transcriptase were used to reverse-transcribe TCRbeta-specific cDNA from roughly 0.55 ug total RNA. Construction of the TCRbeta libraries relied on three nested rounds of multiplex PCR, following a slightly modified ARM-PCR procedure. The first two PCR rounds used multiplex TRBV1-TRBV30 forward primers with a Cbeta reverse primer, each for 10 cycles. Sample barcodes and Illumina adapters were added in a final 25-cycle PCR with Deep VentR polymerase. Before sequencing, amplicons between 200 and 500 bp were purified from gel using a QIAquick gel extraction kit. An Illumina HiSeq 2500 was used to sequence the TCRbeta amplicons with 250-bp paired-end reads. The paper's processing steps were these. Quality trimming of reads was performed with Trimmomatic v0.33, and paired reads were merged with FLASH v1.2.11 so that full CDR3 sequences could be recovered. V, D and J germline segments were assigned to the rearranged TCRbeta sequences by MiGEC v1.2.1b. Clonotype statistics and Shannon-Wiener diversity indices were calculated with VDJtools v1.0.0. Except for diversity analysis, only the 250 most abundant clonotypes of each sample were used in subsequent analyses to reduce sampling bias. Clones were called with MiXCR by TCRdb after fastp trimmed the public reads at Q25, and only in-frame beta chains were retained. Rows matching on CDR3 protein sequence are summarized as one entry with the most common DNA and genes. TCRdb, not the authors, supplied the V and J calls. Counted in this sample were about 41,000 distinct CDR3 sequences; about three quarters of them appeared once. The top ten clones comprise approximately 20% of the sample.

General findings and caveats noted by the study authors: Since the samples were bulk and unsorted, there was no way to compare CD4+ and CD8+ T cell repertoires. Only five patients were included in the study, and the authors note that the findings should be validated in a larger study. Consistent with antigen-driven expansion, pairs of tumor regions showed higher repertoire overlap (mean around 35%) than either tumor-adjacent pairs (approximately 17%) or tumor-blood pairs (about 15%). Only about 7.5-25% of top clones were present in all five regions of a tumor, suggesting spatial heterogeneity of tumor-infiltrating T cells. Only the TCR beta chain was sequenced, which likely underestimates true repertoire diversity because unpaired alpha chains were not captured. Compared with blood, tumors had a significantly larger share of the repertoire taken up by the top 250 clones (p = 0.039).

In regard to this clonotype: Its antigen is currently not known. Base qualities were left out, and no much larger clone turns up one base away.

The sample taken for sequencing was liver tumor tissue from sampling region 2. Read against the paper, the sample's cell subset or site label means: tumor region T2, inferior pole. The clonotype comes from a man aged 40-49 years with primary liver carcinoma and hepatitis B virus infection. The chain uses TRBV7-2 and TRBJ1-3, with 7 bases in between that match TRBD1. The CDR3 protein is CASSLDVTGVRNTIYF. The sequenced DNA is TGTGCCAGCAGCTTAGACGTCACAGGGGTGCGAAACACCATATATTTT.